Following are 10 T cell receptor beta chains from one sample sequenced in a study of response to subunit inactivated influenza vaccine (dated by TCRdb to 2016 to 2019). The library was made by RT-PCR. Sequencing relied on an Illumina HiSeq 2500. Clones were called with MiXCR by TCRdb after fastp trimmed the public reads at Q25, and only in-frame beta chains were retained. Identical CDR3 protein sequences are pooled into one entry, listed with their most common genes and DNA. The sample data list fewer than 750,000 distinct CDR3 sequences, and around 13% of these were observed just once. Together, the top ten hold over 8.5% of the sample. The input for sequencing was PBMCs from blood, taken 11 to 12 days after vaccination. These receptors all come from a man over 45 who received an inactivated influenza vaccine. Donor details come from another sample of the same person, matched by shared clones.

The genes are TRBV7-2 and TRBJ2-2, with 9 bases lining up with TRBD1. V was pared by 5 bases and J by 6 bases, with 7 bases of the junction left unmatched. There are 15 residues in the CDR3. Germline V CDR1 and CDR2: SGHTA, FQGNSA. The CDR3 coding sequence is TGTGCCAGCAGCATTAGGACAGGGGAACCCGGGGAGCTGTTTTTT. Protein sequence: CASSIRTGEPGELFF. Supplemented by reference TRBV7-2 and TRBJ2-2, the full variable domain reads GAGVSQSPSNKVTEKGKDVELRCDPISGHTALYWYRQSLGQGLEFLIYFQGNSAPDKSGLPSDRFSAERTGGSVSTLTIQRTQQEDSAVYLCASSIRTGEPGELFFGEGSRLTVL.

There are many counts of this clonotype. DNA for the CDR3: TGTGCCAGCAAGGACTTCGAGGGCGCTGAAGCTTTCTTT. It codes for CASKDFEGAEAFF. The genes are TRBV6-4 and TRBJ1-1; D remains ambiguous. Trimming took off 7 bases at V and 6 bases at J, with 15 bases between the two ends. The germline V gene has CDR1 MRHNA and CDR2 SNTAGT. CDR3 length: 13 residues.

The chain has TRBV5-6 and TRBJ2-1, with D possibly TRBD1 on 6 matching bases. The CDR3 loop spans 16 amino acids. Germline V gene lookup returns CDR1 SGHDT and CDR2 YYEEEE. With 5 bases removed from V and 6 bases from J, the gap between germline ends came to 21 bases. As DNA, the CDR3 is TGTGCCAGCAGTACTATACTAAAGGGGGTGACCAATGAGCAGTTCTTC. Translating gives CASSTILKGVTNEQFF.

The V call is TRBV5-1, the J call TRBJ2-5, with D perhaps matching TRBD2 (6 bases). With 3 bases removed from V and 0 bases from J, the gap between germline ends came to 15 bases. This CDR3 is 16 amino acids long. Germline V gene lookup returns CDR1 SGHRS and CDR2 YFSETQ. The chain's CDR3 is CASSSYSGLYQETQYF. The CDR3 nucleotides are TGCGCCAGCAGCTCTTATAGCGGTTTGTACCAAGAGACCCAGTACTTC.

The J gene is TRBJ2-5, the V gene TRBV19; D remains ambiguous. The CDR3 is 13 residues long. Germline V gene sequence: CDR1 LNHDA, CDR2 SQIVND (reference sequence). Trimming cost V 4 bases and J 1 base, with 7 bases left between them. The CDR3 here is CASSTWTQETQYF. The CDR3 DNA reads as TGTGCCAGTAGTACCTGGACCCAAGAGACCCAGTACTTC.

The CDR3 spells CASRRGRLSTDTQYF. The CDR3 nucleotides read TGCGCCAGCAGGCGGGGACGTCTTAGCACAGATACGCAGTATTTT. The V call is TRBV4-3, the J call TRBJ2-3; D possibly corresponds to TRBD2 (6 bases). Germline CDR1 is LGHNA and CDR2 is YSLEER. V lost 6 bases and J lost 0, with 13 bases in between. The CDR3 is made up of 15 amino acids.

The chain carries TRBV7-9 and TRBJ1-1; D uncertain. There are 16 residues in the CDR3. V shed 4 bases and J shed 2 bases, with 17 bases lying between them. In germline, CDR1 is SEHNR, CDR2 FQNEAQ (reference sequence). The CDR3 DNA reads TGTGCCAGCAGCTCACCGCCTCCCCGGATCAACACTGAAGCTTTCTTT. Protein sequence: CASSSPPPRINTEAFF.

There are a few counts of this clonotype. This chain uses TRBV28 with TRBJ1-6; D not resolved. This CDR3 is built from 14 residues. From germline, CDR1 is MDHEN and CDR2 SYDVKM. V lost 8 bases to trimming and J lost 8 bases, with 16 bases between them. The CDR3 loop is CASGPTTTYSPLHF. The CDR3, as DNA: TGTGCCAGCGGACCCACAACCACCTATTCACCCCTCCACTTT.

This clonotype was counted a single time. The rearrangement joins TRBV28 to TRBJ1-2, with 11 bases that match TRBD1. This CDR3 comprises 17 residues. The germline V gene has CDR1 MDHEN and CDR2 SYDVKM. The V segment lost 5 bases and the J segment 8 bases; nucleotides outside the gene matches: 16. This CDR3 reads CASSDPRSDRGHRGYTF. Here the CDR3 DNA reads TGTGCCAGCAGTGACCCCCGATCGGACAGGGGGCATCGAGGCTACACCTTC.

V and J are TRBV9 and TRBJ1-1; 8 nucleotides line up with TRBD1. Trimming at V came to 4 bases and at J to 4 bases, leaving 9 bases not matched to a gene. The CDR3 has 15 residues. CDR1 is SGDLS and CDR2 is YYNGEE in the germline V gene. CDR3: CASSLDGQGGTEAFF. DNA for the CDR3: TGTGCCAGCAGCTTGGACGGACAGGGCGGCACTGAAGCTTTCTTT.